The sequence of this T cell receptor (beta chain) was determined in a study of blood T cell repertoires in COVID-19. Study-wide context: Samples of COVID-19 (acute and convalescent) were obtained from the United States, Italy and Spain.

Looked up from germline, CDR1 is SGHTA and CDR2 is FQGNSA. Trimming pared 3 bases from V and 0 bases from J, leaving 9 bases between. The CDR3 is 14 amino acids. Sequenced by immunoSEQ multiplex PCR; TCRdb stores in-frame clones only, minus some. The table lists around 140,000 clones, 84% of them singletons. The chain couples TRBV7-2 to TRBJ2-7; maybe TRBD2 (5 bases). The source material was peripheral blood. This TCR was sampled from a man aged 55 to 70 with acute or convalescent COVID-19. Written as DNA, the CDR3 is TGTGCCAGCAGCTTCAGGACTCTCTCCTACGAGCAGTACTTC. Protein sequence: CASSFRTLSYEQYF.